This entry concerns a single TCR beta chain. The sample comes from a study of blood T cell repertoires in COVID-19. With V trimmed by 4 bases and J by 0 bases, 10 bases remained unmatched. The V gene's germline CDR1 is KGHDR and CDR2 SFDVKD. This CDR3 contains 17 residues. Libraries were prepared by immunoSEQ multiplex PCR; TCRdb keeps only in-frame clonotypes and omits some of them. The sample shows about 350,000 clones, over 75% of them seen only once. The V and J genes are TRBV24-1 and TRBJ1-2, with 7 positions matching TRBD1. The sequenced sample consisted of PBMCs or T cells enriched from blood (not recorded which). The sequence came from a woman aged 25 to 39 who had recovered from COVID-19. The CDR3 DNA reads as TGTGCCACCAGTGAGGGGGACAGCTCCTTAGCTAACTATGGCTACACCTTC. Amino acid sequence: CATSEGDSSLANYGYTF.